The source of this T cell receptor beta chain is a study of blood T cell repertoires in COVID-19. CDR1 and CDR2 from the germline V gene are LNHDA and SQIVND (reference sequence). The CDR3 consists of 14 residues. V lost 8 bases and J lost 0, with 10 bases in between. Measured with immunoSEQ multiplex PCR; TCRdb has only the in-frame clones, and not every one. The sample lists some 300,000 clones; around 90% were seen once. The clonotype was recovered from a woman aged 40 to 50 who had recovered from COVID-19. The chain couples TRBV19 to TRBJ1-4; no clear D gene. Sequencing was carried out using PBMCs or T cells enriched from blood (not recorded which). CDR3 sequence: CASANFATNEKLFF. The CDR3 region has the DNA TGTGCCAGTGCCAACTTTGCAACTAATGAAAAACTGTTTTTT.